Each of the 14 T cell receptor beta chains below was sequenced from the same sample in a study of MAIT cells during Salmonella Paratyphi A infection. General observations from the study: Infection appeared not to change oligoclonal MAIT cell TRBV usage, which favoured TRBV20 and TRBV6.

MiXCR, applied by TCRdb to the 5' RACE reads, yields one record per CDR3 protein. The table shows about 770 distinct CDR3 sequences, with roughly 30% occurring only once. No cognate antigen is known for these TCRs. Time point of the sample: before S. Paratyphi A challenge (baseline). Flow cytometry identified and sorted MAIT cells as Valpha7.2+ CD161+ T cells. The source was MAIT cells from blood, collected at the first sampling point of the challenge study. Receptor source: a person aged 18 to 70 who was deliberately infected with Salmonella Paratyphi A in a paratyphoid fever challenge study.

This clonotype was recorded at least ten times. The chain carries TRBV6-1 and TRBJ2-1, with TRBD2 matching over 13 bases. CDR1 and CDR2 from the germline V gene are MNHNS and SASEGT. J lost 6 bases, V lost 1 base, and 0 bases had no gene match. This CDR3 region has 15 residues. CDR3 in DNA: TGTGCCAGCAGTGAAGGGACTAGCGGGAGCAATGAGCAGTTCTTC. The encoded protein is CASSEGTSGSNEQFF.

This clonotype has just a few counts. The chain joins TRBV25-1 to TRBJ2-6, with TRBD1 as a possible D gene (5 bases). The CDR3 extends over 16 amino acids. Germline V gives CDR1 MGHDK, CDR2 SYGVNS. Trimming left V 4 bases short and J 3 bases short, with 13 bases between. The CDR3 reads CASSVGAPDGANVLTF. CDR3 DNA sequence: TGTGCCAGCAGTGTTGGGGCGCCGGATGGGGCCAACGTCCTGACTTTC.

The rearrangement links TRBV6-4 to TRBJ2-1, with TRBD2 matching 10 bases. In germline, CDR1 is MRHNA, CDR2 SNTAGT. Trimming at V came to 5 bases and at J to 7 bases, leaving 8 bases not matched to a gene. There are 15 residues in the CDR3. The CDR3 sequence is CASSSLAGDNNEQFF. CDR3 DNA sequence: TGTGCCAGCAGTTCTCTAGCGGGAGATAATAATGAGCAGTTCTTC.

The CDR3 spells CSATKTGVNTEAFF. The CDR3 DNA reads TGCAGTGCTACCAAGACAGGGGTGAACACTGAAGCTTTCTTT. This chain joins TRBV20-1 and TRBJ1-1; TRBD1 agrees at 8 bases. From germline, CDR1 is DFQATT and CDR2 SNEGSKA (reference sequence). The CDR3 totals 14 residues. With 4 bases clipped from V and 0 bases from J, the junction kept 4 bases outside the gene matches.

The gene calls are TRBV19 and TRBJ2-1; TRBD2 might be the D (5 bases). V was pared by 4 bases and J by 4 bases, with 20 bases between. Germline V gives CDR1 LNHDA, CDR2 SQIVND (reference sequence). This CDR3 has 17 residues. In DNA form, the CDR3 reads TGTGCCAGTAGTAAGAGCGGCCCAAGTGACCCTTACAATGAGCAGTTCTTC. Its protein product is CASSKSGPSDPYNEQFF.

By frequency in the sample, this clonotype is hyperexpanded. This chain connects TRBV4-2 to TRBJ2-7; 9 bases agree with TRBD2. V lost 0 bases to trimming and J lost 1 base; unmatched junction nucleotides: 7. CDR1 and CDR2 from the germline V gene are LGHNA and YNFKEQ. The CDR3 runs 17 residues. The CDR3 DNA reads TGTGCCAGCAGCCAAGAGTTGGTGACTAGCGGTTCCTACGAGCAGTACTTC. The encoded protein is CASSQELVTSGSYEQYF.

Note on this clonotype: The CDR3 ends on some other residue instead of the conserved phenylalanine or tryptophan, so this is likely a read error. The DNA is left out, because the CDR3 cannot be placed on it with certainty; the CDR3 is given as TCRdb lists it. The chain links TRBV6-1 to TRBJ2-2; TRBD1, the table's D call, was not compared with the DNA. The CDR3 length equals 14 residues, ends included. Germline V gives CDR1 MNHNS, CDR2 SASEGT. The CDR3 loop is CASSEGGANGELVV.

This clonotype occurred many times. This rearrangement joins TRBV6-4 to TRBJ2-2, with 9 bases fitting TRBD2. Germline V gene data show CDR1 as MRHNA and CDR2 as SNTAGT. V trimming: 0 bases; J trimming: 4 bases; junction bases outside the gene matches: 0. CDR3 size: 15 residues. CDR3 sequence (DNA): TGTGCCAGCAGTGACTCGACTAGCGGCACCGGGGAGCTGTTTTTT. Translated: CASSDSTSGTGELFF.

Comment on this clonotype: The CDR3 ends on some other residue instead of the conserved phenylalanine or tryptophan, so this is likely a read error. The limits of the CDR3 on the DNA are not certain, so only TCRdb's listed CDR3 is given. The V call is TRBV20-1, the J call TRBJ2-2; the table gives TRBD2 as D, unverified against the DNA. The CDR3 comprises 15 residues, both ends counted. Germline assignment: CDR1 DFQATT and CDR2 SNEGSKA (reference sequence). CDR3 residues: CSARWGQRDTGELVV.

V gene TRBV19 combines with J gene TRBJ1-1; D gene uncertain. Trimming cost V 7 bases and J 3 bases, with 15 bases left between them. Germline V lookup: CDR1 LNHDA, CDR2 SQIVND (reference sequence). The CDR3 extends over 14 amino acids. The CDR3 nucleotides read TGTGCCAGTACCACGGTGATTAGGGACACTGAAGCTTTCTTT. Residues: CASTTVIRDTEAFF.

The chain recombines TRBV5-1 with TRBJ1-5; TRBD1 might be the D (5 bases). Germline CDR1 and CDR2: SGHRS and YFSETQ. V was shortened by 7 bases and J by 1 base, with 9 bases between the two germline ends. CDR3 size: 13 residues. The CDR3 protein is CASGAQSNQPQHF. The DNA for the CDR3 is TGCGCCAGCGGGGCACAGAGCAATCAGCCCCAGCATTTT.

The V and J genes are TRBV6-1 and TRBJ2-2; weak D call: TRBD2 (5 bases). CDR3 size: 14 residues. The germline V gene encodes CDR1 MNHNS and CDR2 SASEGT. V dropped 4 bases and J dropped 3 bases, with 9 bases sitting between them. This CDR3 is CASSAGSDTGELFF. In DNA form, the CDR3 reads TGTGCCAGCAGTGCGGGGTCCGACACCGGGGAGCTGTTTTTT.

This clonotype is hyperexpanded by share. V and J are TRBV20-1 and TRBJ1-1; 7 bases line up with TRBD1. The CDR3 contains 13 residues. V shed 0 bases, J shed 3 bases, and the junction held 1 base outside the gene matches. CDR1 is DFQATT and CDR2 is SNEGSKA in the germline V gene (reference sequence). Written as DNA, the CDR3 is TGCAGTGCTAGAGACGACAGGGACACTGAAGCTTTCTTT. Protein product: CSARDDRDTEAFF.

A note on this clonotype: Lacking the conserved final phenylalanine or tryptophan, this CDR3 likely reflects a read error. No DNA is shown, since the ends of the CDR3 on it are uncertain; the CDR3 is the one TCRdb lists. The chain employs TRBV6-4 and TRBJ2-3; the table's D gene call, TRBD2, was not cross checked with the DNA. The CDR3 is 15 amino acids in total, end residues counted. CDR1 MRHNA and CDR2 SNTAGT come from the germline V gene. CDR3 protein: CASSVTSGSPDTQEV.